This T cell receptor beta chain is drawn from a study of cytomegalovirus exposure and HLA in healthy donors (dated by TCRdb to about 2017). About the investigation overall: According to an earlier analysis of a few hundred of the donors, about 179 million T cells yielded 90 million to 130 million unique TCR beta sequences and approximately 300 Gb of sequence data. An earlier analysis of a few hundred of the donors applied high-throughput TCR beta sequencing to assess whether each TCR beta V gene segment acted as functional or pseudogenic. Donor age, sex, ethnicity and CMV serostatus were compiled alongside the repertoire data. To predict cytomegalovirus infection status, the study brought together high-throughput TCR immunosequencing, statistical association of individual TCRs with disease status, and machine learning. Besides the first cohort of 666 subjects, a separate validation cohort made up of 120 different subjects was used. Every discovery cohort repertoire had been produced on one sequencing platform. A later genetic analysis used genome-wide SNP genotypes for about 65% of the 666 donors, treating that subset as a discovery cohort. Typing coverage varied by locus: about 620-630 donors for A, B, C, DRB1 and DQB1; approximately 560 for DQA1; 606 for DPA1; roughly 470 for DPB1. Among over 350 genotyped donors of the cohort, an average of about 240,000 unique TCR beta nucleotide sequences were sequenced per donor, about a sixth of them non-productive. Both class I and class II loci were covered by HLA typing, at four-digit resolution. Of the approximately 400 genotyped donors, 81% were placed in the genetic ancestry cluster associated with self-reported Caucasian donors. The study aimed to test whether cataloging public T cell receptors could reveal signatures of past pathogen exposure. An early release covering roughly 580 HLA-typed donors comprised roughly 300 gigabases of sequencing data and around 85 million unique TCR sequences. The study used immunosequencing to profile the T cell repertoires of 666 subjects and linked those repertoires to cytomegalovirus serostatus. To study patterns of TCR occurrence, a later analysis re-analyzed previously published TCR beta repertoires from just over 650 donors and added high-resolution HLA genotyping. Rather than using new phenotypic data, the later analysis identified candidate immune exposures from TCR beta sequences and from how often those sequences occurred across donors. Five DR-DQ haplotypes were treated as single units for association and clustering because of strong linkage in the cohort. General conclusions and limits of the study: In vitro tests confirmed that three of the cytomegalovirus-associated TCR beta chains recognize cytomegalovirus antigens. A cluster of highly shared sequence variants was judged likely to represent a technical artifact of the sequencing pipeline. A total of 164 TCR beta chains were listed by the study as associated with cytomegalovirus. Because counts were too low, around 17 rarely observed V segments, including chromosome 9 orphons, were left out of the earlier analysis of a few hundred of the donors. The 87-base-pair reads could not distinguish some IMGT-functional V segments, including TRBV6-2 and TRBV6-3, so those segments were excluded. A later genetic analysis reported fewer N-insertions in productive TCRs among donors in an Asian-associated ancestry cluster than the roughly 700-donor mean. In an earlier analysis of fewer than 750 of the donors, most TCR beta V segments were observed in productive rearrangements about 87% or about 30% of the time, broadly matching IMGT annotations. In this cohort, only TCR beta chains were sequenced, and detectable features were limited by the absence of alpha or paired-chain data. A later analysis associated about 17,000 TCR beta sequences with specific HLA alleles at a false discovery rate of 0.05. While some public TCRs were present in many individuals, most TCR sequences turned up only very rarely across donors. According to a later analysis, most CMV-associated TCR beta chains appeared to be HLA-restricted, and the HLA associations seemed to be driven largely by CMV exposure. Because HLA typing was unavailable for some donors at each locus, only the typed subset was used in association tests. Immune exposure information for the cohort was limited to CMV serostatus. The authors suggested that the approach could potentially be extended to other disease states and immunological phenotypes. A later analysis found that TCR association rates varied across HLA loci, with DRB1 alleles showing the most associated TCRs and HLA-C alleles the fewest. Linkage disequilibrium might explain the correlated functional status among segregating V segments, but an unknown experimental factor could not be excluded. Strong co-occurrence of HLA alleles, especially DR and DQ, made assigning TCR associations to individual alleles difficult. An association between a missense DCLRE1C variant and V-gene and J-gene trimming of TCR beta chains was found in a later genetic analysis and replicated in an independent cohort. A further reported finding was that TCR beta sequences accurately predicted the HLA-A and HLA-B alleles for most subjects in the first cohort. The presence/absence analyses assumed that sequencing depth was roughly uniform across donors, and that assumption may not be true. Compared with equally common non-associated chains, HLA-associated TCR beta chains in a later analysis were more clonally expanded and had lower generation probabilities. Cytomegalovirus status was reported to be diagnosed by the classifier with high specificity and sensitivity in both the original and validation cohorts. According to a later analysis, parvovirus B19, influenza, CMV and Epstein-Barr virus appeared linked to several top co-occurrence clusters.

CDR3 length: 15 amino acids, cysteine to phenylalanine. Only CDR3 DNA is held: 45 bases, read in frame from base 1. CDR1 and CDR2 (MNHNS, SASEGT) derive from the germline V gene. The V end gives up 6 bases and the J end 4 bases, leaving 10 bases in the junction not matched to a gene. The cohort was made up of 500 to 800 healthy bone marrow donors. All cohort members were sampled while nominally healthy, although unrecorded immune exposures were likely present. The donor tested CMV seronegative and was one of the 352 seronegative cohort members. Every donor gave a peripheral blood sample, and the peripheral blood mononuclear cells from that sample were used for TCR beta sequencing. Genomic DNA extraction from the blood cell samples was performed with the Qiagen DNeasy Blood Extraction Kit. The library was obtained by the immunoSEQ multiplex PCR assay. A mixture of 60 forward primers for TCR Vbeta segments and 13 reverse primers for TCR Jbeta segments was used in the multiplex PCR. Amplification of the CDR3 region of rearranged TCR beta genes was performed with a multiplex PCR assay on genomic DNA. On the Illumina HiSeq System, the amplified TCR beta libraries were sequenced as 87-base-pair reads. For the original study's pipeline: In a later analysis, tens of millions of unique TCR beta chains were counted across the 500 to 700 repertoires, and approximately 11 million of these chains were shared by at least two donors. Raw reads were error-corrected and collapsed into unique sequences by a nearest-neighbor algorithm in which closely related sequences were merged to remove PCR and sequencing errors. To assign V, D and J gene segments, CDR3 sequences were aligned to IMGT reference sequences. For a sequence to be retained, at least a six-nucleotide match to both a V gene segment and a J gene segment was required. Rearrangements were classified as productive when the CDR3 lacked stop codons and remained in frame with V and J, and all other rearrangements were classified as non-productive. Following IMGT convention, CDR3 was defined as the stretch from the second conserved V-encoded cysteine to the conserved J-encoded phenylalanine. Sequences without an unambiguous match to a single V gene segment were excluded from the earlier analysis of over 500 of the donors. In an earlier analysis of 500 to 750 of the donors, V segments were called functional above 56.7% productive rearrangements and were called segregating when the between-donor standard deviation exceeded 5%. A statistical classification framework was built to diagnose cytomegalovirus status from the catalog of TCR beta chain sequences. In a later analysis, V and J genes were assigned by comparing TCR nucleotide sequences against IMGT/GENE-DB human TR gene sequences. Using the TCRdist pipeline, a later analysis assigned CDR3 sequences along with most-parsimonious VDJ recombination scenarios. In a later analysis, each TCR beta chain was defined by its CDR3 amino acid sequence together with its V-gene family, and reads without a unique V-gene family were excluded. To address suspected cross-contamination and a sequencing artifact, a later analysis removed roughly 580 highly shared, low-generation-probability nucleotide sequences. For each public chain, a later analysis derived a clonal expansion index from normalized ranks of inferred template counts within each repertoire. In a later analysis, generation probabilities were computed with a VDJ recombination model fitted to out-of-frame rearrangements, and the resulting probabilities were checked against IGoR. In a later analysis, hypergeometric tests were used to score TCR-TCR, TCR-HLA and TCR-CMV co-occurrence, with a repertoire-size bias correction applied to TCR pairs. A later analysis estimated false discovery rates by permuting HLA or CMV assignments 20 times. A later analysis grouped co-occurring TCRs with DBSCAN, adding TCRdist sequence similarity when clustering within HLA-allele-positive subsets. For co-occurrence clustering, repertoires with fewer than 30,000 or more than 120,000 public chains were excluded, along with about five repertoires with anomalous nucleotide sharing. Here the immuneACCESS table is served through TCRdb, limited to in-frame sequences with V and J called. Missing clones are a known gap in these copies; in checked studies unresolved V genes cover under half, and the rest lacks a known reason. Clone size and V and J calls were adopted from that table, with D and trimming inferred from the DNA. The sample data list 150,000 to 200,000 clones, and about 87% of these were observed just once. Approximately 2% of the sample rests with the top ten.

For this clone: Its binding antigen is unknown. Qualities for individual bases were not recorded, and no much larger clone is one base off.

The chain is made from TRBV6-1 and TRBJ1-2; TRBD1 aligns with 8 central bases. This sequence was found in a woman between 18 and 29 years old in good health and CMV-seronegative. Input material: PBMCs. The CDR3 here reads CASRGDRGLSYGYTF. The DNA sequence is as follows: TGTGCCAGCAGGGGAGACAGGGGATTATCCTATGGCTACACCTTC.